These 32 T cell receptor beta chains were all obtained from the same sample, sequenced in a study of blood T cell repertoires in COVID-19. Data came from immunoSEQ multiplex PCR; TCRdb stores just in-frame clones and leaves some out. The sample contains some 220,000 clones, 70% to 90% of which appear only once. Sequencing was performed on peripheral blood. All receptors come from a man aged 45-65 years with acute or convalescent COVID-19.

V is TRBV9 and J is TRBJ2-7, with TRBD2 matching 13 bases. The CDR3 consists of 17 residues. V shed 3 bases and J 5 bases; nucleotides not matched to a gene: 11. Germline CDR1 SGDLS, CDR2 YYNGEE. The CDR3 DNA reads as TGTGCCAGCAGCGCTTCAGGACTAGCGGGGGAACTCCACGAGCAGTACTTC. It codes for CASSASGLAGELHEQYF.

The genes are TRBV5-5 and TRBJ2-7, with D unresolved. V was trimmed by 0 bases and J by 2 bases, leaving 9 bases between them. The CDR3 sequence is 14 residues long. CDR1 and CDR2 from the germline V gene are SGHKS and YYEKEE (reference sequence). The CDR3 protein is CASSLGQVTYEQYF. The CDR3 DNA sequence: TGTGCCAGCAGCTTGGGGCAGGTGACCTACGAGCAGTACTTC.

This clone was observed a few times. The CDR3 bases are TGCGCCAGCAGTAGGGAGACAGGGGGGTCAGCGATCGACGAGCAGTACTTC. It yields the protein CASSRETGGSAIDEQYF. The chain links TRBV5-1 to TRBJ2-7, with 9 positions matching TRBD1. The CDR3 has 17 amino acids. V trimming: 5 bases; J trimming: 5 bases; junction bases outside the gene matches: 17. CDR1 and CDR2 from the germline V gene are SGHRS and YFSETQ.

The J gene is TRBJ2-2, the V gene TRBV7-6, with TRBD2 identical over 12 bases. J gave up 5 bases and V 4 bases, and 2 bases lay outside the gene matches. Germline CDR1 SGHVS, CDR2 FNYEAQ. The CDR3 has 15 amino acids. In nucleotides, the CDR3 is TGTGCCAGCAGCTACGGACTAGCGGGGACCGGGGAGCTGTTTTTT. This sequence encodes CASSYGLAGTGELFF.

The chain carries TRBV4-1 and TRBJ1-4; TRBD1 matches 9 bases. This CDR3 has 16 residues. The J segment lost 0 bases and the V segment lost 3 bases, leaving 2 bases of the junction unmatched. CDR1 is MGHRA and CDR2 is YSYEKL in the germline V gene. DNA for the CDR3: TGCGCCAGCAGCCAGGGACAGGGTACAACTAATGAAAAACTGTTTTTT. Its protein product is CASSQGQGTTNEKLFF.

The J gene is TRBJ2-2, the V gene TRBV19; no definite D call. V shed 5 bases and J shed 0 bases, with 13 bases lying between them. The CDR3 covers 16 residues. Germline V gene data show CDR1 as LNHDA and CDR2 as SQIVND (reference sequence). CDR3 in amino acids: CASSPRPPSNTGELFF. The CDR3 DNA reads TGTGCCAGTAGTCCGCGGCCCCCATCGAACACCGGGGAGCTGTTTTTT.

The chain employs TRBV9 and TRBJ1-4; possibly TRBD1 for D (5 bases). The CDR3 loop spans 16 amino acids. With 0 bases removed from V and 4 bases from J, the gap between germline ends came to 13 bases. Germline V gene sequence: CDR1 SGDLS, CDR2 YYNGEE. The CDR3 sequence: CASSVAPGSGNEKLFF. The CDR3 DNA is TGTGCCAGCAGCGTAGCCCCAGGGTCGGGTAATGAAAAACTGTTTTTT.

The gene calls are TRBV6-4 and TRBJ1-6; tentatively, D is TRBD1 (6 bases). The V gene lost 2 bases and the J gene lost 9 bases, with 20 bases spanning the gap. The CDR3 is made up of 17 amino acids. Germline CDR1 is MRHNA and CDR2 is SNTAGT. CDR3: CASSDNPLQGRTSPLHF. The CDR3, as DNA: TGTGCCAGCAGTGACAACCCCTTACAGGGAAGGACTTCACCCCTCCACTTT.

The rearrangement links TRBV7-6 to TRBJ2-2, with unresolved D. CDR3 length equals 15 residues. The germline V and J ends were trimmed by 6 bases and 5 bases, with 16 bases remaining between them. Germline CDR1 reads SGHVS; CDR2 reads FNYEAQ. The CDR3, as DNA: TGTGCCAGCAGACAATATCACCAGGCGACCGGGGAGCTGTTTTTT. Amino acid sequence: CASRQYHQATGELFF.

This clone has a handful of counts. This sequence joins TRBV7-3 and TRBJ2-1; a weak D match, TRBD2 (6 bases). The V gene lost 5 bases and the J gene lost 10 bases, with 18 bases spanning the gap. The CDR3 is 14 amino acids. Germline V CDR1 and CDR2: SGHTA, FQGTGA. CDR3 bases: TGTGCCAGCAGCCCGGGCGGGGAAGGGCGGGAGCAGTTCTTC. It codes for CASSPGGEGREQFF.

The chain combines TRBV23-1 with TRBJ1-6; the match to TRBD1 covers 7 bases. TRBV23-1 is an ORF, and what it does is uncertain. Trimming cost V 4 bases and J 7 bases; bases outside gene matches: 7. This CDR3 has 15 residues. The chain's CDR3 is CASSRQGGENSPLHF. CDR3 sequence (DNA): TGCGCCAGCAGTCGCCAGGGGGGCGAGAATTCACCCCTCCACTTT.

This rearrangement joins TRBV7-6 to TRBJ2-7; the match to TRBD2 covers 11 bases. Germline-derived CDR1 and CDR2 are SGHVS and FNYEAQ. After removal of 5 bases from V and 6 bases from J, the junction contained 9 bases not matched to a gene. There are 15 residues in the CDR3. The DNA for the CDR3 is TGTGCCAGCAGCCGATTAGCGGGAGGGCGGGGCGAGCAGTACTTC. Its protein is CASSRLAGGRGEQYF.

The V call is TRBV4-1, the J call TRBJ1-1; D gene ambiguous. The CDR3 is 14 amino acids. With 0 bases removed from V and 4 bases from J, the gap between germline ends came to 9 bases. Germline V gene lookup returns CDR1 MGHRA and CDR2 YSYEKL. As DNA, the CDR3 is TGCGCCAGCAGCCAAGACCCTGCGGTCACTGAAGCTTTCTTT. Amino acid sequence: CASSQDPAVTEAFF.

The chain combines TRBV18 with TRBJ1-2; no definite D call. Germline V lookup: CDR1 KGHSH, CDR2 LQKENI. V gave up 3 bases and J gave up 3 bases, with 11 bases separating them. The CDR3 has 14 amino acids. Here the CDR3 reads CASSPGGGDYGYTF. The CDR3, as DNA: TGTGCCAGCTCACCCGGAGGCGGCGACTATGGCTACACCTTC.

The chain is built from TRBV13 and TRBJ2-1; TRBD1 matches at 7 bases. Germline V gives CDR1 PRHDT, CDR2 FYEKMQ (reference sequence). V lost 1 base and J lost 3; bases outside the gene matches: 6. The CDR3 extends over 16 amino acids. As DNA, the CDR3 is TGTGCCAGCAGCTTAGCCCGGACAGGCCACTACAATGAGCAGTTCTTC. Encoded protein: CASSLARTGHYNEQFF.

This chain connects TRBV30 to TRBJ1-4; TRBD1 agrees at 8 bases. Germline assignment: CDR1 GTSNPN and CDR2 SVGIG (reference sequence). V dropped 3 bases and J dropped 7; count of bases not matched to a gene: 22. CDR3 length: 19 amino acids. CDR3 in amino acids: CAWSAVAGGRILGGEKLFF. CDR3 coding DNA: TGTGCCTGGAGCGCAGTAGCAGGGGGCCGGATTTTGGGCGGTGAAAAACTGTTTTTT. The entire variable domain, with the rest obtained from reference TRBV30 and TRBJ1-4, is as follows: SQTIHQWPATLVQPVGSPLSLECTVEGTSNPNLYWYRQAAGRGLQLLFYSVGIGQISSEVPQNLSASRPQDRQFILSSKKLLLSDSGFYLCAWSAVAGGRILGGEKLFFGSGTQLSVL.

This chain uses TRBV15 with TRBJ1-4; no firm D call. This CDR3 comprises 14 residues. Germline CDR1 LNHNV, CDR2 YYDKDF (reference sequence). Trimming shortened V by 5 bases and J by 7 bases, and 14 bases separated the two germline ends. The DNA of the CDR3 is TGTGCCACCAGCCAAGAGAGGCTCATTGAAAAACTGTTTTTT. Protein sequence: CATSQERLIEKLFF.

A few counts support this clone. This rearrangement joins TRBV9 to TRBJ2-5; 8 positions agree with TRBD2. Trimming removed 0 bases from V and 5 bases from J; junction bases left unmatched: 6. The CDR3 is made up of 15 amino acids. The V gene's germline CDR1 is SGDLS and CDR2 YYNGEE. The CDR3 sequence is CASSVDGGVWETQYF. The CDR3 nucleotides are TGTGCCAGCAGCGTAGACGGGGGGGTTTGGGAGACCCAGTACTTC.

This clone showed up just once. In DNA form, the CDR3 reads TGCGCCAGCAGCCTTATCCCAGGACAGGAAAACACTGAAGCTTTCTTT. Encoded protein: CASSLIPGQENTEAFF. The chain recombines TRBV4-1 with TRBJ1-1, with 7 bases matching TRBD1. Germline trimming cut 4 bases from V and 2 bases from J; bases unmatched to any gene: 10. CDR1 MGHRA and CDR2 YSYEKL come from the germline V gene. The CDR3 length is 16 residues.

The rearrangement joins TRBV2 to TRBJ2-1; D not resolved. This CDR3 is 15 amino acids long. The V end was cut by 6 bases, the J end by 4 bases, with 16 bases between. CDR1 is SNHLY and CDR2 is FYNNEI in the germline V gene. The CDR3: CASRTDTSAYNEQFF. The DNA of the CDR3 is TGTGCCAGCAGGACCGACACCTCCGCTTACAATGAGCAGTTCTTC.

The chain employs TRBV7-6 and TRBJ2-5; 14 nucleotides line up with TRBD2. J was trimmed by 6 bases and V by 1 base; bases with no gene match: 1. CDR3 length: 15 residues. Germline assignment: CDR1 SGHVS and CDR2 FNYEAQ. CDR3 DNA sequence: TGTGCCAGCAGCTTAGGGACTAGCGGGGGGCAGACCCAGTACTTC. Amino acids: CASSLGTSGGQTQYF.

This clone has just one count. V is TRBV5-4 and J is TRBJ1-6, with 7 bases matching TRBD1. This CDR3 is built from 14 residues. The J segment lost 7 bases and the V segment lost 2 bases, leaving 3 bases of the junction unmatched. Germline V gene lookup returns CDR1 SGHNT and CDR2 YYREEE (reference sequence). In nucleotides, the CDR3 is TGTGCCAGCAGCTTTGGGACAGAGAATTCACCCCTCCACTTT. Protein: CASSFGTENSPLHF.

A note on this clone: The conserved phenylalanine or tryptophan is not found at the CDR3 terminus, so this likely reflects a read error. It is unclear where the CDR3 begins or ends on the DNA, so no DNA is shown, and the CDR3 is as TCRdb lists it. The V gene is TRBV21-1, the J gene TRBJ1-4; the D segment call TRBD1 is taken from the table without a DNA check. TRBV21-1 is recorded as a pseudogene. The CDR3 extends over 12 residues, inclusive of both ends. CDR3 loop: CASSKALQGPSI.

This chain joins TRBV30 and TRBJ2-5; D ambiguous. Per germline, CDR1 GTSNPN and CDR2 SVGIG (reference sequence). V lost 2 bases and J 3 bases, leaving 4 bases between the germline ends. This CDR3 contains 11 residues. CDR3 amino acids: CAWSREETQYF. The DNA of the CDR3 is TGTGCCTGGAGTCGGGAAGAGACCCAGTACTTC.

The J gene is TRBJ1-5, the V gene TRBV6-1; no firm D call. Germline loops: CDR1 MNHNS, CDR2 SASEGT. Trimming shortened V by 2 bases and J by 7 bases, and 24 bases separated the two germline ends. The CDR3 extends over 18 amino acids. The CDR3 loop reads CASSEWINAGSGSQPQHF. The CDR3 nucleotides read TGTGCCAGCAGTGAATGGATCAATGCGGGTTCGGGAAGCCAGCCCCAGCATTTT.

The rearrangement joins TRBV5-1 to TRBJ1-5; TRBD1 aligns across 7 bases. The CDR3 consists of 15 residues. V shed 4 bases and J 5 bases; nucleotides not matched to a gene: 9. The germline V gene has CDR1 SGHRS and CDR2 YFSETQ. The CDR3 spells CASSETGKADQPQHF. Here the CDR3 DNA reads TGCGCCAGCAGCGAGACAGGGAAAGCAGATCAGCCCCAGCATTTT.

The chain links TRBV28 to TRBJ2-1; D is unclear. There are 15 residues in the CDR3. V lost 3 bases and J lost 0, with 9 bases in between. Germline CDR1 and CDR2: MDHEN and SYDVKM. The DNA for the CDR3 is TGTGCCAGCAGTTTTACATCCAGCTCCTACAATGAGCAGTTCTTC. Translation gives CASSFTSSSYNEQFF.

The chain carries TRBV19 and TRBJ1-1; D possibly corresponds to TRBD1 (5 bases). V was cut by 6 bases and J by 0 bases, with 8 bases left in between. Germline-derived CDR1 and CDR2 are LNHDA and SQIVND (reference sequence). This CDR3 is built from 13 residues. The CDR3 DNA sequence: TGTGCCAGTAGCAGGGTGATGAACACTGAAGCTTTCTTT. Translating gives CASSRVMNTEAFF.

The chain recombines TRBV27 with TRBJ2-1; TRBD2 matches 7 bases. Germline lookup yields CDR1 MNHEY and CDR2 SMNVEV (reference sequence). The CDR3 has 14 amino acids. V lost 9 bases to trimming and J lost 4 bases; unmatched junction nucleotides: 9. CDR3: CASTSGAFYNEQFF. The CDR3 DNA follows: TGTGCCAGTACCAGCGGGGCTTTTTACAATGAGCAGTTCTTC.

The chain's CDR3 is CASSYSRDYEQYF. The CDR3 bases are TGTGCCAGCAGTTACTCGAGGGACTACGAGCAGTACTTC. The rearrangement links TRBV6-6 to TRBJ2-7; the D gene is possibly TRBD2 (5 bases). Germline V gives CDR1 MNHNY, CDR2 SVGAGI (reference sequence). V was shortened by 0 bases and J by 3 bases, with 6 bases between the two germline ends. The CDR3 is 13 residues long.

The V and J genes are TRBV20-1 and TRBJ2-7; TRBD2 might be the D (7 bases). Germline CDR1 is DFQATT and CDR2 is SNEGSKA (reference sequence). This CDR3 has 15 residues. Trimming removed 3 bases at V and 4 bases at J, with 19 bases between. For the CDR3, the DNA is TGCAGTGCTAGTGTTCGTGGGCGGGGGACATACGAGCAGTACTTC. Amino acids: CSASVRGRGTYEQYF.

The chain recombines TRBV6-5 with TRBJ2-7; D call uncertain. CDR3 length equals 14 residues. Trimming cost V 4 bases and J 3 bases, with 13 bases left between them. Germline CDR1 is MNHEY and CDR2 is SVGAGI. CDR3 DNA sequence: TGTGCCAGCAGTTTATCGGCACTAAGCTACGAGCAGTACTTC. Translated, it gives CASSLSALSYEQYF.